The entry that follows covers one T cell receptor beta chain sequence. The CDR3 spans 16 residues. Between the trimmed V and J ends, which lost 2 bases and 4 bases, there was a span of 17 bases. The germline V gene has CDR1 MGHDK and CDR2 SYGVNS. A second roughly 6 to 11 cycle PCR used barcoded and J-beta primers. TCRdb analysed the 5' RACE reads with MiXCR anew, one entry per CDR3 protein. The table records 1 million to 1.2 million distinct CDR3 sequences, around two fifths of them present only once. These data belong to a study of blood T cells in healthy people across ages. V is TRBV25-1 and J is TRBJ2-5; D might be TRBD1 or TRBD2, each matching 5 bases. This receptor was taken from a man younger than 35 in good health. What was sequenced was blood. CDR3 nucleotide sequence: TGTGCCAGCAGTGAAGTGATCGGGCAGGGACGAGAGACCCAGTACTTC. The encoded protein is CASSEVIGQGRETQYF. The full variable domain, its missing parts supplied by reference TRBV25-1 and TRBJ2-5, is EADIYQTPRYLVIGTGKKITLECSQTMGHDKMYWYQQDPGMELHLIHYSYGVNSTEKGDLSSESTVSRIRTEHFPLTLESARPSHTSQYLCASSEVIGQGRETQYFGPGTRLLVL.